This T cell receptor beta chain is from a study of T cells in localized non-small cell lung cancer. This clone has a single count. This CDR3 region has 13 residues. Germline assignment: CDR1 SGHTA and CDR2 FQGNSA. V lost 0 bases, J lost 6 bases, and 7 bases lay in between. Here immunoSEQ multiplex PCR was the method, and the copy in TCRdb shows in-frame clones only, minus some. The sample comprises roughly 20,000 clones, 89% of which are singletons, and approximately 9.1% rests with the top ten. This chain uses TRBV7-2 with TRBJ2-3, with D unresolved. This clonotype was obtained from a man between 40 and 70 years old with stage I lung adenocarcinoma. This specimen was peripheral blood, taken before any cancer treatment. The CDR3 sequence: CASSLAEDDTQYF. CDR3 bases: TGTGCCAGCAGCTTAGCTGAAGACGATACGCAGTATTTT.